Shown below are 12 T cell receptor beta chains from a single sample sequenced in a study of human thymus T cells. Method: immunoSEQ multiplex PCR; TCRdb's copy keeps in-frame clones and lacks some. The sample carries approximately 46,000 clones, roughly 94% recorded once. Input material: blood. The receptors shown here come from a girl less than two years old with a congenital heart defect but otherwise immunologically healthy.

The chain uses TRBV14 and TRBJ2-3; 9 positions match TRBD1. The CDR3 spans 14 residues. The junction had 6 bases not matched to a gene; V was cut back by 7 bases and J by 4 bases. Germline CDR1 and CDR2: SGHDN and FVKESK. CDR3 in amino acids: CASTGTGIADTQYF. As DNA, the CDR3 is TGTGCCAGCACCGGGACAGGGATCGCAGATACGCAGTATTTT.

The chain employs TRBV7-2 and TRBJ2-3, with 9 bases identical to TRBD2. J was trimmed by 11 bases and V by 5 bases; bases with no gene match: 23. The CDR3 loop spans 18 amino acids. Germline V gene sequence: CDR1 SGHTA, CDR2 FQGNSA. As DNA, the CDR3 is TGTGCCAGCAGCCCTAGGACAGGTCGCTTGCGGGAGGGCTGGGGGCAGTATTTT. Protein: CASSPRTGRLREGWGQYF.

The DNA of the CDR3 is TGTGCCACCCGGGACAGGCACTACGAGCAGTACTTC. Protein sequence: CATRDRHYEQYF. The J gene is TRBJ2-7, the V gene TRBV6-1, with 8 bases matching TRBD1. The CDR3 length is 12 residues. Germline V gene lookup returns CDR1 MNHNS and CDR2 SASEGT. The V and J ends lost 10 bases and 3 bases, in that order; junction bases with no gene match: 5.

This rearrangement joins TRBV2 to TRBJ1-6; weak D call: TRBD1 (6 bases). This CDR3 contains 17 residues. Germline V CDR1 and CDR2: SNHLY, FYNNEI. The V end was cut by 0 bases, the J end by 6 bases, with 15 bases between. This CDR3 reads CASSEARGGRRNSPLHF. DNA for the CDR3: TGTGCCAGCAGTGAAGCGCGTGGGGGGCGCCGTAATTCACCCCTCCACTTT.

The chain recombines TRBV29-1 with TRBJ2-1, with D unresolved. Trimming cost V 6 bases and J 10 bases, with 10 bases left between them. This CDR3 has 10 residues. Per the germline V gene, CDR1 is SQVTM and CDR2 is ANQGSEA. The CDR3: CSVTRPEQFF. The CDR3 DNA reads as TGCAGCGTAACCCGACCCGAGCAGTTCTTC.

The rearrangement joins TRBV18 to TRBJ2-5; D is ambiguous. CDR3 size: 11 residues. V lost 4 bases to trimming and J lost 5 bases, with 5 bases between them. Germline V gene sequence: CDR1 KGHSH, CDR2 LQKENI. CDR3 amino acids: CASSQRETQYF. The CDR3 region has the DNA TGTGCCAGCTCACAACGGGAGACCCAGTACTTC.

The table lists this clone with a count of one. This chain uses TRBV2 with TRBJ1-5; possibly TRBD1 for D (5 bases). The germline V and J ends were trimmed by 4 bases and 6 bases, with 16 bases remaining between them. In germline, CDR1 is SNHLY, CDR2 FYNNEI. The CDR3 has 15 amino acids. The CDR3 protein is CASSGRGRSGQPQHF. CDR3 sequence (DNA): TGTGCCAGCAGTGGGCGGGGCAGGTCTGGTCAGCCCCAGCATTTT. Combining the CDR3 with reference TRBV2 and TRBJ1-5 gives the whole variable domain EPEVTQTPSHQVTQMGQEVILRCVPISNHLYFYWYRQILGQKVEFLVSFYNNEISEKSEIFDDQFSVERPDGSNFTLKIRSTKLEDSAMYFCASSGRGRSGQPQHFGDGTRLSIL.

J is TRBJ1-3 and V is TRBV11-3; D gene ambiguous. This CDR3 has 15 residues. The V and J ends lost 1 base and 0 bases respectively, with 7 bases between them. The germline V gene encodes CDR1 SGHNT and CDR2 YENEEA. In DNA, the CDR3 is TGTGCCAGCAGCTTAGGACCGGACTCTGGAAACACCATATATTTT. This codes for CASSLGPDSGNTIYF.

This chain joins TRBV5-5 and TRBJ1-2; 10 positions agree with TRBD1. J gave up 6 bases and V 4 bases, and 6 bases lay outside the gene matches. The CDR3 is made up of 14 amino acids. Germline lookup yields CDR1 SGHKS and CDR2 YYEKEE (reference sequence). CDR3 sequence reads: CASSRGTGVNGYTF. The CDR3 DNA follows: TGTGCCAGCAGCCGAGGGACAGGGGTGAATGGCTACACCTTC.

The chain recombines TRBV7-6 with TRBJ2-2; unclear D gene. V was cut by 1 base and J by 4 bases, with 10 bases left in between. This CDR3 region has 15 residues. Germline V gives CDR1 SGHVS, CDR2 FNYEAQ. CDR3 loop: CASSLGARGTGELFF. CDR3 coding DNA: TGTGCCAGCAGCTTAGGGGCGCGTGGCACCGGGGAGCTGTTTTTT.

The CDR3 spells CASSIQYYEQYF. DNA of the CDR3: TGTGCCAGTAGTATCCAGTACTACGAGCAGTACTTC. The rearrangement joins TRBV19 to TRBJ2-7; D not certain. Trimming took 3 bases from V and 3 from J, leaving 6 bases between them. Per germline, CDR1 LNHDA and CDR2 SQIVND (reference sequence). The CDR3 is made up of 12 amino acids.

V gene TRBV6-1 combines with J gene TRBJ2-2; TRBD2 agrees at 14 bases. Trimming at V came to 5 bases and at J to 9 bases, leaving 8 bases not matched to a gene. CDR3 size: 16 residues. The germline gives CDR1 MNHNS, CDR2 SASEGT. The CDR3 spells CASSQGTSGGKRELFF. In nucleotides, the CDR3 is TGTGCCAGCAGTCAAGGGACTAGCGGGGGCAAACGGGAGCTGTTTTTT.